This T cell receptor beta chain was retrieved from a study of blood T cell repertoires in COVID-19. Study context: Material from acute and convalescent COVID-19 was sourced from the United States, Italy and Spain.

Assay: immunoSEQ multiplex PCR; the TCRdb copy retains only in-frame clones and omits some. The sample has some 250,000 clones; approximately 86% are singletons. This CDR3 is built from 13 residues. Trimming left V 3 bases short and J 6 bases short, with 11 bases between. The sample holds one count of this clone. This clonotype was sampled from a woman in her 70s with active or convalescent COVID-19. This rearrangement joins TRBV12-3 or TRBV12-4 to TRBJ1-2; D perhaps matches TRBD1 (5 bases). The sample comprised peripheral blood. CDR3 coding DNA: TGTGCCAGCAGTTTCCAACAGGAGAATGGCTACACCTTC. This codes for CASSFQQENGYTF.